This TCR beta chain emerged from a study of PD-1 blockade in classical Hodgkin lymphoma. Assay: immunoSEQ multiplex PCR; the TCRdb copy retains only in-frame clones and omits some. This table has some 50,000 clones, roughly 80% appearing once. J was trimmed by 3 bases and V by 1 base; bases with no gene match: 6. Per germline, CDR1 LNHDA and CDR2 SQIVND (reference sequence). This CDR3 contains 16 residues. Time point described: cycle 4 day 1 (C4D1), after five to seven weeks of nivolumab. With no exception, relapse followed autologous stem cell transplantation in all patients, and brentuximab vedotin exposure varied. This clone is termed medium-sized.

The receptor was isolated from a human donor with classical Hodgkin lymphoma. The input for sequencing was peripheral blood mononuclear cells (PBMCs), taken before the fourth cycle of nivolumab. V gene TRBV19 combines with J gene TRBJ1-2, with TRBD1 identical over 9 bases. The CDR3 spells CASSIAGTGGYYGYTF. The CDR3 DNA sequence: TGTGCCAGTAGTATAGCCGGTACAGGGGGCTACTATGGCTACACCTTC.